This T cell receptor beta chain was profiled in a study of blood T cell repertoires in COVID-19. Background on the study: From the United States, Italy and Spain came samples of acute and convalescent COVID-19.

As handled by the study authors: Nucleated cell counts were estimated from reference gene primer amplification. The assay was immunoSEQ multiplex PCR, and TCRdb's table has in-frame clones only and misses some. The V and J calls and clone size were taken over from that table, and D and trimming were inferred from the DNA. The table includes 210,000 or so clones, about 91% detected once. Germline V lookup: CDR1 LGHDT, CDR2 YNNKEL (reference sequence). The V gene end was trimmed by 4 bases and the J gene end by 2 bases; junction bases not matched to a gene: 13. The CDR3 loop spans 20 amino acids. The sequencing input was peripheral blood. The TCR sequence derives from a man in his late teens or twenties with active or convalescent COVID-19. The chain employs TRBV3-1 (or the pseudogene TRBV3-2) and TRBJ2-1, with 14 bases that match TRBD2. CDR3 bases: TGTGCCAGCAGCCCCAGCTGGACTAGCGGGAGGCCAAGCGCCTACAATGAGCAGTTCTTC. This gives the protein CASSPSWTSGRPSAYNEQFF.